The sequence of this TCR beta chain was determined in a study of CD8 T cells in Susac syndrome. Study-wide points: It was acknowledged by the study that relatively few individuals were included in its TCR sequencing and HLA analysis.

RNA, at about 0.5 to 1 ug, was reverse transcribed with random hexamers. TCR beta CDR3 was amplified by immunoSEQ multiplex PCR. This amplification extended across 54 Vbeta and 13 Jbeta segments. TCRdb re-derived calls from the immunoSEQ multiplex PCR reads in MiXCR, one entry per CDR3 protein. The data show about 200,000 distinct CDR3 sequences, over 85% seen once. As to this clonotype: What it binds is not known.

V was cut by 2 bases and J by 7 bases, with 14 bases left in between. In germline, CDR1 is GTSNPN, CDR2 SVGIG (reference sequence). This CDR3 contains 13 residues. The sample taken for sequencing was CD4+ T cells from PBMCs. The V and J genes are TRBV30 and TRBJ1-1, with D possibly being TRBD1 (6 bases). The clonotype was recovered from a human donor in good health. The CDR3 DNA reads TGTGCCTGGAGTATACGATTAGGGGGTGAAGCTTTCTTT. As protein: CAWSIRLGGEAFF.